The 14 T cell receptor beta chains below all came from one sample that was sequenced in a study of blood T cell repertoires in COVID-19. TCRdb keeps only in-frame clones here, not all; method: immunoSEQ multiplex PCR. In the table there are under 150,000 clones, roughly 88% of which are singletons. The material sequenced was PBMCs or T cells enriched from blood (not recorded which). These receptors all stem from a woman between 25 and 40 years old with acute COVID-19.

The gene calls are TRBV9 and TRBJ2-7; 8 bases are shared with TRBD1. J gave up 2 bases and V 4 bases, and 8 bases lay outside the gene matches. Germline-derived CDR1 and CDR2 are SGDLS and YYNGEE. The CDR3 loop spans 15 amino acids. The CDR3 DNA follows: TGTGCCAGCAGCCCTGGGCTACAGGGGGCCTACGAGCAGTACTTC. This sequence encodes CASSPGLQGAYEQYF. Together with reference TRBV9 and TRBJ2-7, the CDR3 gives the full variable domain: DSGVTQTPKHLITATGQRVTLRCSPRSGDLSVYWYQQSLDQGLQFLIQYYNGEERAKGNILERFSAQQFPDLHSELNLSSLELGDSALYFCASSPGLQGAYEQYFGPGTRLTVT.

The V call is TRBV20-1, the J call TRBJ1-2; D unclear. The V end lost 3 bases, the J end lost 1 base, and 18 bases lay between the germline ends. Germline CDR1 is DFQATT and CDR2 is SNEGSKA (reference sequence). The CDR3 has 16 residues. This CDR3 is CSASNRYAKSNYGYTF. CDR3 sequence (DNA): TGCAGTGCTAGTAACCGTTACGCGAAAAGTAACTATGGCTACACCTTC.

CDR3 sequence reads: CASSGPGTGGNEQYF. DNA of the CDR3: TGTGCCAGCAGCGGACCCGGGACAGGGGGCAACGAGCAGTACTTC. J is TRBJ2-7 and V is TRBV5-4; 12 positions agree with TRBD1. J gave up 5 bases and V 4 bases, and 7 bases lay outside the gene matches. The CDR3 has 15 amino acids. The V gene's germline CDR1 is SGHNT and CDR2 YYREEE (reference sequence).

The chain carries TRBV19 and TRBJ2-5; 7 bases are shared with TRBD1. Germline V gene data show CDR1 as LNHDA and CDR2 as SQIVND (reference sequence). The CDR3 covers 15 residues. Trimming removed 7 bases from V and 5 bases from J; junction bases left unmatched: 13. CDR3 residues: CASTSTGQSSETQYF. In DNA, the CDR3 is TGTGCCAGTACCTCAACGGGACAGTCTTCGGAGACCCAGTACTTC.

This chain connects TRBV29-1 to TRBJ2-1; D is possibly TRBD2 (5 bases). V was clipped by 6 bases and J by 6 bases, with 6 bases between them. The CDR3 extends over 10 amino acids. Germline V gene data show CDR1 as SQVTM and CDR2 as ANQGSEA. CDR3 nucleotides: TGCAGCGTCGGGGTCAATGAGCAGTTCTTC. Its translation is CSVGVNEQFF.

The V call is TRBV4-3, the J call TRBJ1-3; D unclear. This CDR3 spans 17 amino acids. V gave up 3 bases and J gave up 0 bases, with 15 bases separating them. Germline CDR1 is LGHNA and CDR2 is YSLEER. This CDR3 reads CASSQDLGSNSGNTIYF. The CDR3 nucleotides are TGCGCCAGCAGCCAGGATCTGGGTAGCAACTCTGGAAACACCATATATTTT.

This sequence joins TRBV19 and TRBJ1-1; unclear D gene. Deletions cut 9 bases from V and 5 bases from J, with 13 bases between. The CDR3 spans 12 residues. Per the germline V gene, CDR1 is LNHDA and CDR2 is SQIVND (reference sequence). DNA of the CDR3: TGTGCCAGCCAGGTGGATCGGACTGAAGCTTTCTTT. As protein: CASQVDRTEAFF. The whole variable domain, remainder taken from reference TRBV19 and TRBJ1-1, is DGGITQSPKYLFRKEGQNVTLSCEQNLNHDAMYWYRQDPGQGLRLIYYSQIVNDFQKGDIAEGYSVSREKKESFPLTVTSAQKNPTAFYLCASQVDRTEAFFGQGTRLTVV.

The CDR3 DNA reads as TGTGCCAGCAGCTTCAGACAGGACCCACTCAACTCTGGAAACACCATATATTTT. Translation: CASSFRQDPLNSGNTIYF. The V call is TRBV9, the J call TRBJ1-3; tentative D call: TRBD1 (6 bases). Looked up from germline, CDR1 is SGDLS and CDR2 is YYNGEE. The V end was cut by 4 bases, the J end by 0 bases, with 20 bases between. The CDR3 is made up of 18 amino acids.

The rearrangement links TRBV27 to TRBJ1-2, with D unclear. The germline V and J ends were trimmed by 6 bases and 4 bases, with 33 bases remaining between them. Germline CDR1 MNHEY, CDR2 SMNVEV (reference sequence). The CDR3 is 20 amino acids. CDR3 residues: CASSPNVYPSVGGGGYGYTF. The CDR3 DNA follows: TGTGCCAGCAGCCCAAACGTATATCCCTCAGTCGGTGGCGGCGGCTATGGCTACACCTTC.

This clone was found once. V usage is TRBV27 and J usage is TRBJ2-7, with 14 nucleotides matching TRBD2. The CDR3 totals 17 residues. Losses at the gene ends were 3 bases for V and 6 bases for J; bases not matched to a gene: 10. Germline V gene sequence: CDR1 MNHEY, CDR2 SMNVEV (reference sequence). CDR3 sequence reads: CASSFHRLAGGVSEQYF. For the CDR3, the DNA is TGTGCCAGCAGTTTCCACCGACTAGCGGGAGGGGTCTCCGAGCAGTACTTC.

The rearrangement joins TRBV5-4 to TRBJ1-4; TRBD1 matches 7 bases. V lost 3 bases to trimming and J lost 5 bases; unmatched junction nucleotides: 4. CDR3 size: 14 residues. Germline loops: CDR1 SGHNT, CDR2 YYREEE (reference sequence). For the CDR3, the DNA is TGTGCCAGCAGCTGGACAGGAGGAAATGAAAAACTGTTTTTT. Its translation: CASSWTGGNEKLFF.

The CDR3 DNA is TGTGCCACCAGCAGGGAACTAGCGGGAGGTTTACATACGCAGTATTTT. This codes for CATSRELAGGLHTQYF. The chain recombines TRBV15 with TRBJ2-3, with 12 bases fitting TRBD2. Per the germline V gene, CDR1 is LNHNV and CDR2 is YYDKDF (reference sequence). The CDR3 covers 16 residues. The ends lost 3 bases at V and 7 bases at J; junction bases unmatched: 8.

The V and J genes are TRBV28 and TRBJ2-7, with 13 bases identical to TRBD2. Trimming cost V 10 bases and J 7 bases; bases outside gene matches: 4. The CDR3 runs 12 residues. The germline V gene has CDR1 MDHEN and CDR2 SYDVKM. CDR3 DNA: TGTGCCACCAGACTAGCGGGAGGTGAGCAGTACTTC. Its protein is CATRLAGGEQYF.

This sequence joins TRBV20-1 and TRBJ2-7, with 11 positions matching TRBD2. Per germline, CDR1 DFQATT and CDR2 SNEGSKA (reference sequence). V lost 3 bases and J lost 3; bases outside the gene matches: 7. The length of the CDR3 is 15 residues. In nucleotides, the CDR3 is TGCAGTGCTAGTAGACTAGCGGGAACTCACTACGAGCAGTACTTC. Translated: CSASRLAGTHYEQYF.